The 31 T cell receptor beta chains below all came from one sample that was sequenced in a study of radiotherapy plus CTLA-4 blockade in lung cancer. The table came from immunoSEQ multiplex PCR; TCRdb's copy has only in-frame clones and leaves some out. The table includes around 53,000 clones, 86% detected once. This specimen consisted of peripheral blood, obtained from a patient treated with radiotherapy plus ipilimumab. The receptors here all came from a human donor with non-small cell lung cancer that progressed on radiotherapy plus ipilimumab. Some clones in this sample may be carry-over from other donors' samples.

V usage is TRBV10-1 and J usage is TRBJ1-1; 8 nucleotides match TRBD1. Germline CDR1 is WNHNN and CDR2 is SYGVQD (reference sequence). The CDR3 has 15 amino acids. The V gene end was trimmed by 6 bases and the J gene end by 2 bases; junction bases not matched to a gene: 8. This CDR3 reads CASSRGQLFNTEAFF. Here the CDR3 DNA reads TGCGCCAGCAGCAGGGGGCAGTTGTTTAACACTGAAGCTTTCTTT.

The V gene is TRBV30, the J gene TRBJ1-2; D perhaps matches TRBD1 (6 bases). The CDR3 has 12 residues. Trimming cost V 2 bases and J 7 bases, with 11 bases left between them. Germline V gene data show CDR1 as GTSNPN and CDR2 as SVGIG (reference sequence). DNA for the CDR3: TGTGCCTGGAGTTCACAGGACAGTGGCTACACCTTC. Translation gives CAWSSQDSGYTF.

The chain is built from TRBV4-1 and TRBJ2-3; 11 bases map to TRBD2. The trim removed 1 base at V and 5 bases at J, leaving 11 bases unmatched. CDR1 is MGHRA and CDR2 is YSYEKL in the germline V gene. The length of the CDR3 is 18 residues. The CDR3 loop is CASSQGVIAGGHRDTQYF. DNA for the CDR3: TGCGCCAGCAGCCAAGGGGTCATAGCGGGGGGGCATCGAGATACGCAGTATTTT.

This chain connects TRBV9 to TRBJ2-3; the D gene is possibly TRBD1 (6 bases). The V end was cut by 1 base, the J end by 3 bases, with 15 bases between. This CDR3 has 16 amino acids. In germline, CDR1 is SGDLS, CDR2 YYNGEE. In DNA, the CDR3 is TGTGCCAGCAGCGTAAAGGGCAGGGGTAGTACAGATACGCAGTATTTT. It codes for CASSVKGRGSTDTQYF.

This chain uses TRBV29-1 with TRBJ2-7; the match to TRBD2 covers 10 bases. Trimming took 4 bases from V and 4 from J; bases not matched to a gene: 4. This CDR3 spans 13 amino acids. Per germline, CDR1 SQVTM and CDR2 ANQGSEA. CDR3: CSVVPSGGYEQYF. CDR3 nucleotides: TGCAGCGTTGTTCCTAGCGGGGGATACGAGCAGTACTTC.

The rearrangement uses TRBV6-6 and TRBJ1-3; possible D gene TRBD1, 6 bases. Trimming stripped 7 bases from V and 5 bases from J, with 15 bases between. This CDR3 is 14 amino acids long. Looked up from germline, CDR1 is MNHNY and CDR2 is SVGAGI (reference sequence). DNA of the CDR3: TGTGCCAGCACCACGAGCCAGGGGAGAAACACCATATATTTT. Translation: CASTTSQGRNTIYF.

The rearrangement uses TRBV11-2 and TRBJ2-1, with unresolved D. Trimming took 0 bases from V and 4 from J, leaving 10 bases between them. The CDR3 covers 15 residues. The germline V gene has CDR1 SGHAT and CDR2 FQNNGV. Here the CDR3 reads CASSLDLNSYNEQFF. The CDR3 bases are TGTGCCAGCAGCTTAGATCTTAACTCGTACAATGAGCAGTTCTTC.

This chain connects TRBV18 to TRBJ1-6, with D possibly being TRBD1 (5 bases). The ends were cut back, 1 base at V and 8 bases at J, with 9 bases in the middle. Germline CDR1 KGHSH, CDR2 LQKENI. The CDR3 contains 14 residues. CDR3 sequence (DNA): TGTGCCAGCTCACCACAGGGGAGGGATTCACCCCTCCACTTT. Amino acid sequence: CASSPQGRDSPLHF.

J is TRBJ2-3 and V is TRBV14, with TRBD2 identical over 8 bases. Germline V gene sequence: CDR1 SGHDN, CDR2 FVKESK. The CDR3 loop spans 14 amino acids. Trimming took 2 bases from V and 3 from J; bases not matched to a gene: 1. The CDR3 reads CASSQPSGTDTQYF. The CDR3 bases are TGTGCCAGCAGCCAACCTAGCGGGACAGATACGCAGTATTTT. Combining the CDR3 with reference TRBV14 and TRBJ2-3 gives the whole variable domain EAGVTQFPSHSVIEKGQTVTLRCDPISGHDNLYWYRRVMGKEIKFLLHFVKESKQDESGMPNNRFLAERTGGTYSTLKVQPAELEDSGVYFCASSQPSGTDTQYFGPGTRLTVL.

The rearrangement uses TRBV27 and TRBJ1-5; unclear D gene. CDR3 size: 13 residues. V gave up 5 bases and J gave up 3 bases, with 8 bases separating them. Germline loops: CDR1 MNHEY, CDR2 SMNVEV (reference sequence). This CDR3 reads CASSPGINQPQHF. For the CDR3, the DNA is TGTGCCAGCAGTCCAGGAATCAATCAGCCCCAGCATTTT.

The V gene is TRBV27, the J gene TRBJ2-7; perhaps TRBD1 as D (6 bases). In germline, CDR1 is MNHEY, CDR2 SMNVEV (reference sequence). This CDR3 is 14 amino acids long. Trimming left V 0 bases short and J 2 bases short, with 8 bases between. The CDR3 DNA reads TGTGCCAGCAGTTTATCGGGGGCGACCTACGAGCAGTACTTC. Amino acids: CASSLSGATYEQYF.

The CDR3 is CASTPNRVGTGLYGYTF. DNA of the CDR3: TGTGCCAGCACCCCTAACCGCGTCGGGACAGGCCTCTATGGCTACACCTTC. The V call is TRBV7-8, the J call TRBJ1-2; 8 bases fit TRBD1. This CDR3 spans 17 amino acids. V trimming: 7 bases; J trimming: 4 bases; junction bases outside the gene matches: 17. In germline, CDR1 is SGHVS, CDR2 FQNEAQ.

The J gene is TRBJ1-5, the V gene TRBV5-5; 9 bases line up with TRBD1. The trim removed 4 bases at V and 6 bases at J, leaving 2 bases unmatched. The CDR3 length is 13 residues. Per germline, CDR1 SGHKS and CDR2 YYEKEE (reference sequence). In DNA form, the CDR3 reads TGTGCCAGCAGCCCGACAGGGGGTCAGCCCCAGCATTTT. Protein sequence: CASSPTGGQPQHF.

The rearrangement uses TRBV27 and TRBJ2-7; 9 positions agree with TRBD1. Trimming took 4 bases from V and 3 from J; bases not matched to a gene: 7. CDR3 length: 15 residues. Germline CDR1 is MNHEY and CDR2 is SMNVEV (reference sequence). The CDR3 DNA is TGTGCCAGCAGTTCCGGGACAGGGAAGGGCTACGAGCAGTACTTC. Protein: CASSSGTGKGYEQYF.

The chain couples TRBV27 to TRBJ1-1; TRBD1 agrees at 9 bases. The CDR3 totals 17 residues. Germline-derived CDR1 and CDR2 are MNHEY and SMNVEV (reference sequence). The trim removed 6 bases at V and 3 bases at J, leaving 14 bases unmatched. In nucleotides, the CDR3 is TGTGCCAGCAGCCCCGGGACAGGGAGGTCCCGGGACACTGAAGCTTTCTTT. Translation: CASSPGTGRSRDTEAFF.

The rearrangement links TRBV11-1 to TRBJ1-4; TRBD1 is a possible D gene (5 bases). The V end was cut by 5 bases, the J end by 5 bases, with 18 bases between. CDR1 is SGHAT, CDR2 FQDESV, per germline (reference sequence). The CDR3 has 16 residues. The CDR3 DNA sequence: TGTGCCAGCAGCCAAGGGACTGCGGGGATAAATGAAAAACTGTTTTTT. Its translation is CASSQGTAGINEKLFF.

This rearrangement joins TRBV4-1 to TRBJ1-2; tentative D call: TRBD1 (6 bases). Germline assignment: CDR1 MGHRA and CDR2 YSYEKL. The CDR3 contains 15 residues. The V gene lost 4 bases and the J gene lost 6 bases, with 18 bases spanning the gap. CDR3 sequence: CASSLMASRGDGYTF. CDR3 in DNA: TGCGCCAGCAGCCTGATGGCGAGCAGGGGAGATGGCTACACCTTC.

The rearrangement joins TRBV4-1 to TRBJ2-6; 8 bases agree with TRBD2. Trimming took 3 bases from V and 0 from J; bases not matched to a gene: 7. The CDR3 length is 18 residues. The V gene's germline CDR1 is MGHRA and CDR2 YSYEKL. CDR3 bases: TGCGCCAGCAGCCATGCCGGGACTAGGGTCTCTGGGGCCAACGTCCTGACTTTC. Encoded protein: CASSHAGTRVSGANVLTF.

V gene TRBV7-2 combines with J gene TRBJ2-1, with TRBD1 matching 12 bases. The V gene's germline CDR1 is SGHTA and CDR2 FQGNSA. This CDR3 is 15 amino acids long. J gave up 6 bases and V 6 bases, and 6 bases lay outside the gene matches. For the CDR3, the DNA is TGTGCCAGCAGGTCTTGGGACAGGGGGCTCAATGAGCAGTTCTTC. This translates into CASRSWDRGLNEQFF.

The V and J genes are TRBV25-1 and TRBJ1-6, with D perhaps matching TRBD1 (5 bases). The CDR3 spans 13 residues. Germline CDR1 MGHDK, CDR2 SYGVNS. Between the trimmed V and J ends, which lost 6 bases and 4 bases, there was a span of 7 bases. CDR3 residues: CASRDIYNSPLHF. In nucleotides, the CDR3 is TGTGCCAGCAGGGACATATATAATTCACCCCTCCACTTT.

This clone was counted once. The CDR3 loop is CASSDSGISGANVLTF. The CDR3 nucleotides read TGTGCCAGCAGTGACTCCGGGATCTCTGGGGCCAACGTCCTGACTTTC. The rearrangement joins TRBV25-1 to TRBJ2-6, with D possibly matching TRBD2 (5 bases). Germline CDR1 MGHDK, CDR2 SYGVNS. The CDR3 has 16 residues. V dropped 3 bases and J dropped 0 bases, with 9 bases sitting between them.

This clone was observed a handful of times. V and J are TRBV5-4 and TRBJ1-3; 7 bases match TRBD1. V lost 7 bases to trimming and J lost 2 bases; unmatched junction nucleotides: 6. The CDR3 runs to 14 residues. Germline V lookup: CDR1 SGHNT, CDR2 YYREEE (reference sequence). CDR3 residues: CASGDRATGNTIYF. The CDR3 DNA sequence: TGTGCCAGCGGCGACAGGGCCACTGGAAACACCATATATTTT. The full variable domain, rest sourced from reference TRBV5-4 and TRBJ1-3, is ETGVTQSPTHLIKTRGQQVTLRCSSQSGHNTVSWYQQALGQGPQFIFQYYREEENGRGNFPPRFSGLQFPNYSSELNVNALELDDSALYLCASGDRATGNTIYFGEGSWLTVV.

CDR3 residues: CASSQGADTEAFF. The CDR3 DNA reads TGTGCCAGCAGCCAAGGGGCGGACACTGAAGCTTTCTTT. The genes are TRBV7-6 and TRBJ1-1, with D possibly TRBD1 on 5 matching bases. Germline CDR1 is SGHVS and CDR2 is FNYEAQ. This CDR3 region has 13 residues. Trimming took 5 bases from V and 3 from J, leaving 10 bases between them.

The sample holds one count of this clone. The J gene is TRBJ2-2, the V gene TRBV6-5, with D tentatively TRBD2 (5 bases). Germline CDR1 and CDR2: MNHEY and SVGAGI. The CDR3 contains 14 residues. V shed 5 bases and J shed 5 bases, with 12 bases lying between them. CDR3 sequence reads: CASSISGETGELFF. Here the CDR3 DNA reads TGTGCCAGCAGTATCAGCGGTGAAACCGGGGAGCTGTTTTTT.

The V gene is TRBV15, the J gene TRBJ1-2; 9 bases align to TRBD1. Germline-derived CDR1 and CDR2 are LNHNV and YYDKDF (reference sequence). V was pared by 4 bases and J by 3 bases, with 15 bases of the junction left unmatched. The CDR3 runs to 18 residues. CDR3 in DNA: TGTGCCACCAGCAACCCGGGACAGGGCTCTCCAGGCCACTATGGCTACACCTTC. It yields the protein CATSNPGQGSPGHYGYTF.

The gene calls are TRBV5-1 and TRBJ2-4, with D possibly matching TRBD2 (6 bases). The V end was cut by 0 bases, the J end by 5 bases, with 9 bases between. The CDR3 has 14 amino acids. Looked up from germline, CDR1 is SGHRS and CDR2 is YFSETQ. The CDR3 DNA reads as TGCGCCAGCAGCTTGGTGGGGGGACAAAACATTCAGTACTTC. Translated: CASSLVGGQNIQYF.

J is TRBJ2-3 and V is TRBV11-1; 9 bases are a match to TRBD2. The CDR3 runs 17 residues. V lost 3 bases, J lost 2 bases, and 9 bases stayed unmatched. The germline V gene encodes CDR1 SGHAT and CDR2 FQDESV (reference sequence). CDR3 loop: CASSFGWGTSTTDTQYF. CDR3 nucleotide sequence: TGTGCCAGCAGCTTCGGATGGGGGACTAGCACCACAGATACGCAGTATTTT.

CDR3 nucleotide sequence: TGTGCCAGCTCACCACTTAGGGACAGTCGTCCTAACTATGGCTACACCTTC. The encoded protein is CASSPLRDSRPNYGYTF. This rearrangement joins TRBV18 to TRBJ1-2, with TRBD1 matching over 7 bases. Germline CDR1 reads KGHSH; CDR2 reads LQKENI. V shed 1 base, J shed 0 bases, and the junction held 8 bases outside the gene matches. The CDR3 loop spans 17 amino acids.

This sequence joins TRBV11-2 and TRBJ2-1; D may be TRBD2 (5 bases). The V gene lost 5 bases and the J gene lost 9 bases, with 8 bases spanning the gap. CDR3 length equals 11 residues. Per germline, CDR1 SGHAT and CDR2 FQNNGV. The CDR3 DNA reads as TGTGCCAGCAGCCAGGAGGTTGAGCAGTTCTTC. Its protein product is CASSQEVEQFF.

The gene calls are TRBV6-1 and TRBJ1-1; 8 bases match TRBD1. The CDR3 consists of 13 residues. CDR1 is MNHNS and CDR2 is SASEGT in the germline V gene. V gave up 8 bases and J gave up 0 bases; unmatched junction bases: 2. CDR3 DNA: TGTGCCAGCCCGGACAGGGTGAACACTGAAGCTTTCTTT. Its protein is CASPDRVNTEAFF.

The genes are TRBV27 and TRBJ1-6; TRBD1 might be the D (5 bases). V shed 2 bases and J shed 0 bases, with 14 bases lying between them. Germline CDR1 is MNHEY and CDR2 is SMNVEV (reference sequence). The CDR3 runs 18 residues. CDR3 in amino acids: CASSLRGGASSYNSPLHF. CDR3 nucleotide sequence: TGTGCCAGCAGTTTAAGGGGCGGAGCAAGCTCCTATAATTCACCCCTCCACTTT.